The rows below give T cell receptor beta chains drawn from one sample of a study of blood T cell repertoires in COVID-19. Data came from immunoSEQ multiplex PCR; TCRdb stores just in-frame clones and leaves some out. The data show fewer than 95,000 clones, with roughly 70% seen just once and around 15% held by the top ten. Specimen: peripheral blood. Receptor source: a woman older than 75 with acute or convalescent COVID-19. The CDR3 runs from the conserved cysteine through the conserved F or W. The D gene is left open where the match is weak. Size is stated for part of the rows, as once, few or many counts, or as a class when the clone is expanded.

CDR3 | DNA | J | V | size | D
CASSQILLAGGYNEQFF | TGCGCCAGCAGCCAAATACTCCTAGCGGGTGGCTACAATGAGCAGTTCTTC | TRBJ2-1 | TRBV4-1 | once | TRBD2
CASSSGQGVEQPQHF | TGTGCCAGCAGTTCGGGACAGGGAGTAGAGCAGCCCCAGCATTTT | TRBJ1-5 | TRBV27 | few | TRBD1
CASSQDSQGVEKLFF | TGCGCCAGCAGCCAAGATAGCCAGGGGGTAGAAAAACTGTTTTTT | TRBJ1-4 | TRBV4-3 | NA | TRBD1
CAWSALGGTGYTF | TGTGCCTGGAGCGCCCTGGGGGGAACTGGCTACACCTTC | TRBJ1-2 | TRBV30 | NA | NA
CASSQHQGQAAGEQYF | TGTGCCAGCAGCCAGCACCAGGGACAGGCAGCTGGCGAGCAGTACTTC | TRBJ2-7 | TRBV4-2 | NA | TRBD1
CASSQVAAYEQYF | TGTGCCAGCAGCCAAGTTGCGGCCTACGAGCAGTACTTC | TRBJ2-7 | TRBV3-1/TRBV3-2 | NA | NA
CASRSGTNTEAFF | TGTGCCAGCCGCTCGGGGACAAACACTGAAGCTTTCTTT | TRBJ1-1 | TRBV7-9 | once | NA
CASSPSRTFYGYTF | TGTGCCAGTAGTCCCTCCCGGACATTCTATGGCTACACCTTC | TRBJ1-2 | TRBV19 | NA | NA
CASSQRRGLNTEAFF | TGTGCCAGCAGCCAACGCAGGGGCCTGAACACTGAAGCTTTCTTT | TRBJ1-1 | TRBV28 | once | NA
CASSVDPGHRGDGYTF | TGTGCCAGCAGCGTAGACCCGGGACACAGAGGGGATGGCTACACCTTC | TRBJ1-2 | TRBV9 | NA | NA
CAISESYRGGSNQPQHF | TGTGCCATCAGTGAGTCGTACAGGGGGGGCTCTAATCAGCCCCAGCATTTT | TRBJ1-5 | TRBV10-3 | NA | TRBD1
CASSEIDRGHSPLHF | TGTGCCAGCAGTGAGATCGACAGGGGGCATTCACCCCTCCACTTT | TRBJ1-6 | TRBV6-1 | few | TRBD1
CATSQPGSPETQYF | TGTGCCACCTCTCAACCAGGGTCCCCGGAGACCCAGTACTTC | TRBJ2-5 | TRBV24-1 | NA | NA
CASKSRGGGGSNEQFF | TGTGCCAGCAAATCCAGGGGTGGCGGGGGTAGTAATGAGCAGTTCTTC | TRBJ2-1 | TRBV7-2 | NA | NA
CASSPGGTGEQEQYF | TGTGCCAGCAGCCCTGGGGGGACGGGGGAACAAGAGCAGTACTTC | TRBJ2-7 | TRBV5-8 | NA | NA
CASKQAFQPQHF | TGTGCCAGCAAACAGGCTTTCCAGCCCCAGCATTTT | TRBJ1-5 | TRBV6-8 | NA | NA
CASRVEASTEAFF | TGTGCCAGCAGGGTCGAAGCGAGTACTGAAGCTTTCTTT | TRBJ1-1 | TRBV7-9 | once | NA
CASSLSQATEAFF | TGCGCCAGCAGCTTGAGTCAGGCGACTGAAGCTTTCTTT | TRBJ1-1 | TRBV5-1 | once | NA
CASSQDRETSGFYEQYF | TGCGCCAGCAGCCAAGATCGGGAGACTAGCGGGTTCTACGAGCAGTACTTC | TRBJ2-7 | TRBV4-1 | NA | TRBD2
CASRSRLVYEQFF | TGTGCCAGCAGGTCGCGACTAGTCTATGAGCAGTTCTTC | TRBJ2-1 | TRBV6-6 | NA | NA
CASSAQGGTEAFF | TGTGCCAGCAGTGCACAGGGTGGCACTGAAGCTTTCTTT | TRBJ1-1 | TRBV12-3/TRBV12-4 | NA | NA
CASSLRLGPGNTIYF | TGTGCCAGCAGCCTCCGACTGGGGCCTGGAAACACCATATATTTT | TRBJ1-3 | TRBV7-6 | NA | NA
CASSPAGLAGFYNEQFF | TGTGCCAGCAGCCCAGCGGGCCTAGCGGGGTTCTACAATGAGCAGTTCTTC | TRBJ2-1 | TRBV7-9 | NA | TRBD2
CASSLRGGLGLYNNEQFF | TGTGCCAGCAGCTTGCGGGGGGGCCTGGGCCTGTATAACAATGAGCAGTTCTTC | TRBJ2-1 | TRBV5-8 | NA | TRBD2
CASSQEGLRGEQYF | TGCGCCAGCAGCCAAGAAGGGCTCAGGGGCGAGCAGTACTTC | TRBJ2-7 | TRBV4-1 | NA | NA
CATSEGPYYGYTF | TGTGCCACTTCGGAGGGGCCCTACTATGGCTACACCTTC | TRBJ1-2 | TRBV19 | NA | NA
CSVALFRGMNTEAFF | TGCAGCGTTGCATTGTTTAGGGGGATGAACACTGAAGCTTTCTTT | TRBJ1-1 | TRBV29-1 | once | NA